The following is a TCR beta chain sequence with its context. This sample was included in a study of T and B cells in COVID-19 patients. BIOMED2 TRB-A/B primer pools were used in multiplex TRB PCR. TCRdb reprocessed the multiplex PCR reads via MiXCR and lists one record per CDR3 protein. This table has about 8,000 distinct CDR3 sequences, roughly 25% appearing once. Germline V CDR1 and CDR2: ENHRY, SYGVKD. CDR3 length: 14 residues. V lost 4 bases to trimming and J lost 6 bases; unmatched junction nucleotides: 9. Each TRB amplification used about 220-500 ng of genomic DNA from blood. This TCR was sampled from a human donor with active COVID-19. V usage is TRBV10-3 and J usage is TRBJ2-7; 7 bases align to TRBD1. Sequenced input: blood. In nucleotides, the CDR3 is TGTGCCATCAGTGGGGTGGGTCACAGGGGCGAGCAGTACTTC. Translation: CAISGVGHRGEQYF.